This entry lists 5 T cell receptor beta chains sequenced from one sample in a study of blood T cell repertoires in COVID-19. Clones were read by immunoSEQ multiplex PCR, and TCRdb kept only the in-frame ones, dropping some. The sample lists roughly 80,000 clones; more than 70% were seen once. Input material: peripheral blood. These TCRs come from a woman aged 80 or over with acute or convalescent COVID-19.

The V call is TRBV7-8, the J call TRBJ1-4, with D maybe TRBD1 (6 bases). Germline loops: CDR1 SGHVS, CDR2 FQNEAQ. The length of the CDR3 is 15 residues. Trimming left V 2 bases short and J 2 bases short, with 9 bases between. This chain's CDR3 is CASSLPQGTNEKLFF. In DNA form, the CDR3 reads TGTGCCAGCAGCTTACCCCAGGGGACTAATGAAAAACTGTTTTTT.

This clone was recorded once. V usage is TRBV7-2 and J usage is TRBJ2-2, with 8 nucleotides matching TRBD1. This CDR3 is built from 14 residues. Unmatched junction bases numbered 3, after V lost 4 bases and J lost 5 bases. Germline assignment: CDR1 SGHTA and CDR2 FQGNSA. CDR3 nucleotides: TGTGCCAGCAGCTACCGGACAGGGACCGGGGAGCTGTTTTTT. It specifies CASSYRTGTGELFF.

The J gene is TRBJ1-4, the V gene TRBV30, with TRBD1 matching 10 bases. The germline gives CDR1 GTSNPN, CDR2 SVGIG (reference sequence). J was trimmed by 5 bases and V by 3 bases; bases with no gene match: 6. This CDR3 comprises 15 residues. CDR3 nucleotide sequence: TGTGCCTGGAGAGAACCGGGACAGGGGAATGAAAAACTGTTTTTT. It is translated as CAWREPGQGNEKLFF.

The J gene is TRBJ2-5, the V gene TRBV12-3 or TRBV12-4, with D tentatively TRBD2 (7 bases). This CDR3 region has 13 residues. V dropped 4 bases and J dropped 5 bases, with 11 bases sitting between them. CDR3 region: CASSWGGEETQYF. DNA of the CDR3: TGTGCCAGCAGTTGGGGGGGCGAGGAGACCCAGTACTTC.

This rearrangement joins TRBV11-2 to TRBJ1-1, with a weak D call TRBD1 (5 bases). The CDR3 spans 14 residues. V lost 0 bases and J 5 bases, leaving 10 bases between the germline ends. CDR1 is SGHAT and CDR2 is FQNNGV in the germline V gene. The CDR3 sequence: CASSLEPGRTEAFF. For the CDR3, the DNA is TGTGCCAGCAGCTTAGAGCCAGGGAGGACTGAAGCTTTCTTT.